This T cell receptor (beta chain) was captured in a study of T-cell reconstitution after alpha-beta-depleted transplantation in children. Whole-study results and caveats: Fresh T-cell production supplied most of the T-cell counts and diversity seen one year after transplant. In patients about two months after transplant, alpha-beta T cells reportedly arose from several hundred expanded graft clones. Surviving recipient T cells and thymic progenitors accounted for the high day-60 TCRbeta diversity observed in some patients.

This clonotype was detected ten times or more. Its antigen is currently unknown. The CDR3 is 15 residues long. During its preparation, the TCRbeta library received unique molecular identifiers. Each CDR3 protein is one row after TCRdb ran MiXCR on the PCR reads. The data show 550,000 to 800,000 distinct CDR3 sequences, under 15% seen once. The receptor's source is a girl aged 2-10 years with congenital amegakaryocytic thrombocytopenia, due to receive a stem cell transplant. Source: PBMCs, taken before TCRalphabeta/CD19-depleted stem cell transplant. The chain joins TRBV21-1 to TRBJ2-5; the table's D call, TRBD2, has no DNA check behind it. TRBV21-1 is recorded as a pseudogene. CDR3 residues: CASTDGLAYQETQYF. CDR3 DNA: TGTGCCAGCACCGACGGACTAGCGTATCAAGAGACCCAGTACTTC.